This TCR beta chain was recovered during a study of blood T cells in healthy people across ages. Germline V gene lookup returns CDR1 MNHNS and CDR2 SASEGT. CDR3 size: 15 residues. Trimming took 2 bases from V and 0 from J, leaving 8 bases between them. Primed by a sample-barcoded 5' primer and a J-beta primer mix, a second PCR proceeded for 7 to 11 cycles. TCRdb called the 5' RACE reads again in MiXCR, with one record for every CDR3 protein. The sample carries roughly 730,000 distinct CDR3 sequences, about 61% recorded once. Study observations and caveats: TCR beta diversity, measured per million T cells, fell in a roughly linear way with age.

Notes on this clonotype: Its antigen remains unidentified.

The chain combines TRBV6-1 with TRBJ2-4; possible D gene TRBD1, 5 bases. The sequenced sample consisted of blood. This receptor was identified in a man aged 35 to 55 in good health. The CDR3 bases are TGTGCCAGCAGTGAACTAGGGGTAGCCAAAAACATTCAGTACTTC. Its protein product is CASSELGVAKNIQYF.